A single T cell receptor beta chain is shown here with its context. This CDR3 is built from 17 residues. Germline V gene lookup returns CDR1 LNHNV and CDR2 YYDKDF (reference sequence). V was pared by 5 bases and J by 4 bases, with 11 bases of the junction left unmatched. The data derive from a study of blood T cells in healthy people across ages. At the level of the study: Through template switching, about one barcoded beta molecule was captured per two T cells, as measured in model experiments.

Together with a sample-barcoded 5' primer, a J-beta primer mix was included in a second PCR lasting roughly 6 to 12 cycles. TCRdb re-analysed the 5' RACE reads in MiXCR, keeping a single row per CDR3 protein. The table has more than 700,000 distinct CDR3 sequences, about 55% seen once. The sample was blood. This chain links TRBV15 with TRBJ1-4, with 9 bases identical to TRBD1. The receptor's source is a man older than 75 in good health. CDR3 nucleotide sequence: TGTGCCACCAGCGCCCGGGGACAGGGATTAGTTAATGAAAAACTGTTTTTT. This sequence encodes CATSARGQGLVNEKLFF.